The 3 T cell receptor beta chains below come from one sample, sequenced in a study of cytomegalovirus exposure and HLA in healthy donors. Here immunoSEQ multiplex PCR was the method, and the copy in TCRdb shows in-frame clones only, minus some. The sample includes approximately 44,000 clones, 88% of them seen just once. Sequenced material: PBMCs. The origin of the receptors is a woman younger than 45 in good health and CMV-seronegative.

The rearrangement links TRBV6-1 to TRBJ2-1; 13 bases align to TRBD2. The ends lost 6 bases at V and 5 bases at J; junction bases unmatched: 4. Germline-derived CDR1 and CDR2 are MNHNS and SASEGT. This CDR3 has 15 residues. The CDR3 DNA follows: TGTGCCAGCAGAGGGGGGACTAGCGGGAACAATGAGCAGTTCTTC. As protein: CASRGGTSGNNEQFF.

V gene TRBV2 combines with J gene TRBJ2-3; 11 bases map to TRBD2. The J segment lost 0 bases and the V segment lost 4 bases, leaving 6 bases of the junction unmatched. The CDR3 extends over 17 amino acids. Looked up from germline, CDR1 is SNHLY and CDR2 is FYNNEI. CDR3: CASSVSRTSGSTDTQYF. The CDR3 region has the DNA TGTGCCAGCAGTGTATCTCGGACTAGCGGGAGCACAGATACGCAGTATTTT.

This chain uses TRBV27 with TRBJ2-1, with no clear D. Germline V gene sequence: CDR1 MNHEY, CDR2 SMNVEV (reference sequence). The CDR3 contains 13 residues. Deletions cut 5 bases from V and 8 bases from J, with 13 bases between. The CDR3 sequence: CASSPRGIDEQFF. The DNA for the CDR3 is TGTGCCAGCAGTCCCCGTGGCATCGATGAGCAGTTCTTC.